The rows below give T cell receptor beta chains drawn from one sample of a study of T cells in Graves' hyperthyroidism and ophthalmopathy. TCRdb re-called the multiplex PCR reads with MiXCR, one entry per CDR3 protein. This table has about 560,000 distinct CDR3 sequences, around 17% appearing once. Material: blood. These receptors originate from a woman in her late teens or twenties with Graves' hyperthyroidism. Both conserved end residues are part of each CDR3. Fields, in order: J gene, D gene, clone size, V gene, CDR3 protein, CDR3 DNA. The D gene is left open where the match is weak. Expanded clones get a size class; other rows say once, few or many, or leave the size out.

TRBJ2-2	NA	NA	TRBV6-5	CASSYRGGGITGELFF	TGTGCCAGCAGTTACCGAGGAGGGGGAATCACCGGGGAGCTGTTTTTT
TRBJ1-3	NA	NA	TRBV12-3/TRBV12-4	CASSHYPGNTIYF	TGTGCCAGCAGTCATTACCCTGGAAACACCATATATTTT
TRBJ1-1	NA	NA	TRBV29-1	CSVDPQGSPEAFF	TGCAGCGTTGATCCGCAGGGTAGCCCTGAAGCTTTCTTT
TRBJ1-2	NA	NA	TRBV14	CASSQRGESYGYTF	TGTGCCAGCAGCCAGCGAGGGGAATCCTATGGCTACACCTTC
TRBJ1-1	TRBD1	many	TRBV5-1	CASSKGQGAFSDTEAFF	TGCGCCAGCAGCAAAGGACAGGGGGCTTTCTCGGACACTGAAGCTTTCTTT
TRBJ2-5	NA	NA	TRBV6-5	CASSYLSFQETQYF	TGTGCCAGCAGTTATTTGTCTTTCCAAGAGACCCAGTACTTC
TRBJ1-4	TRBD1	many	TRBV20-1	CSARNVWDRGQDEKLFF	TGCAGTGCTAGAAATGTTTGGGACAGGGGTCAGGATGAAAAACTGTTTTTT
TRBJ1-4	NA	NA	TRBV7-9	CASSLVVGDAEKLFF	TGTGCCAGCAGCTTAGTTGTGGGGGACGCTGAAAAACTGTTTTTT
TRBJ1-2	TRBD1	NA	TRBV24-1	CATSDRDSLYGYTF	TGTGCCACCAGTGATCGGGACAGCCTTTATGGCTACACCTTC
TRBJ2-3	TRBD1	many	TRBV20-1	CSARGLGGVDTQYF	TGCAGTGCTAGAGGTCTAGGGGGCGTAGATACGCAGTATTTT
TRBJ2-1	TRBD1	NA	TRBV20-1	CSAPGQGARNEQFF	TGCAGTGCTCCGGGACAGGGGGCGCGGAATGAGCAGTTCTTC
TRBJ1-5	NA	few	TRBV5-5	CASSLVSSTLYSNQPQHF	TGTGCCAGCAGCTTGGTATCTAGTACACTCTATAGCAATCAGCCCCAGCATTTT
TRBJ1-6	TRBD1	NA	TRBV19	CASSIGQGNSPLHF	TGTGCCAGTAGTATAGGACAGGGGAATTCACCCCTCCACTTT
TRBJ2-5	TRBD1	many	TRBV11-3	CASSHRDRRYQETQYF	TGTGCCAGCAGCCATCGGGACAGGAGGTACCAAGAGACCCAGTACTTC
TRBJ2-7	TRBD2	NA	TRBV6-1	CASSPRAPGGITYEQYF	TGTGCCAGCAGTCCTCGTGCCCCGGGGGGGATAACCTACGAGCAGTACTTC
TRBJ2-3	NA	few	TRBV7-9	CASSPEVVGGLGDTQYF	TGTGCCAGCAGCCCAGAGGTGGTCGGGGGCCTTGGGGATACGCAGTATTTT
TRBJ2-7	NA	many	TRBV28	CASSRQDRPYEQYF	TGTGCCAGCAGCCGTCAAGACAGGCCCTACGAGCAGTACTTC
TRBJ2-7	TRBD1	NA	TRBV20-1	CSAGGQGIEQYF	TGCAGTGCTGGCGGACAGGGGATAGAGCAGTACTTC
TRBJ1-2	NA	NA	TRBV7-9	CASRRPGVNYGYTF	TGTGCCAGCAGACGACCGGGAGTTAACTATGGCTACACCTTC
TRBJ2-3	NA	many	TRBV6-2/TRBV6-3	CASSLGDRDTQYF	TGTGCCAGCAGCTTGGGCGACCGGGATACGCAGTATTTT
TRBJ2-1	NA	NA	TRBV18	CASSPPGGGFNEQFF	TGTGCCAGCTCACCTCCCGGGGGCGGCTTCAATGAGCAGTTCTTC
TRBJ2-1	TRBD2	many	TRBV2	CASSERRGGNNEQFF	TGTGCCAGCAGTGAACGGCGGGGGGGCAACAATGAGCAGTTCTTC
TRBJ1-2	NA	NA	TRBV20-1	CSARDRQGIGYTF	TGCAGTGCTAGAGATCGGCAGGGGATTGGCTACACCTTC
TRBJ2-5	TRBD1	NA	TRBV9	CASSAEDRARETQYF	TGTGCCAGCAGCGCCGAGGACAGGGCTCGCGAGACCCAGTACTTC
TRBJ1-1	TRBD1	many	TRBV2	CASGQGILAFF	TGTGCCAGCGGACAGGGGATTTTGGCTTTCTTT
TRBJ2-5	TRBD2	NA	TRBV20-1	CSASETSGLGVKTQYF	TGCAGTGCTAGTGAGACTAGCGGCCTGGGGGTAAAGACCCAGTACTTC
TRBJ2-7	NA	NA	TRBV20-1	CSARDRRGFGEQYF	TGCAGTGCTAGAGATCGAAGGGGATTCGGGGAGCAGTACTTC
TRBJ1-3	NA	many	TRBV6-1	CASSSSYSGNTIYF	TGTGCCAGCAGTTCCTCATACTCTGGAAACACCATATATTTT
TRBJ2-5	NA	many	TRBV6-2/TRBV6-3	CASSSPGRNQETQYF	TGTGCCAGCAGTTCCCCGGGCAGAAACCAAGAGACCCAGTACTTC